Sequencing of this T cell receptor beta chain was carried out in a study of CD8 T cells in Susac syndrome. From blood CD8+ and CD4+ T cells, TCR beta sequences were generated. Negative magnetic isolation gave CD8+ and CD4+ cells; FACS enriched CD8+ TEMRA. RNA in amounts of roughly 0.5 to 1 ug was reverse transcribed with random hexamers. Amplification of the TCR beta CDR3 was carried out by immunoSEQ multiplex PCR, which spanned a total of 54 Vbeta and 13 Jbeta segments. A single record per CDR3 protein comes from TCRdb applying MiXCR to the immunoSEQ multiplex PCR reads. In the table there are about 300,000 distinct CDR3 sequences, approximately 85% of which are singletons. Germline-derived CDR1 and CDR2 are MNHEY and SVGEGT. V was cut by 1 base and J by 4 bases, with 7 bases left in between. The CDR3 contains 14 residues.

The V and J genes are TRBV6-2 or TRBV6-3 and TRBJ2-2, with a tentative D call TRBD1 (6 bases). Sequences were obtained from CD8+ T cells from PBMCs. The sequence came from a human donor with multiple sclerosis. CDR3 protein: CASSYYRVTGELFF. CDR3 bases: TGTGCCAGCAGTTACTACAGGGTCACCGGGGAGCTGTTTTTT.